The source of this TCR beta chain is a study of blood T cell repertoires in COVID-19. Whole-study context: The United States, Italy and Spain supplied acute and convalescent COVID-19 samples. Sample material is recorded as cDNA or gDNA derived from T cells, B-cell-depleted T cells, or PBMCs.

The CDR3 is made up of 10 amino acids. CDR1 and CDR2 (germline): DFQATT, SNEGSKA (reference sequence). V lost 6 bases and J lost 4, with 6 bases in between. Judged by abundance, this clone is medium-sized. Data came from immunoSEQ multiplex PCR; TCRdb stores just in-frame clones and leaves some out. The table includes some 45,000 clones, 80% to 95% detected once. This sequence originates from a human donor in a cohort sampled during active COVID-19. The chain links TRBV20-1 to TRBJ1-2; no clear D gene. Sequenced: peripheral blood. The CDR3 DNA reads TGCAGTGCCGGGATCTATGGCTACACCTTC. Translation gives CSAGIYGYTF.